This TCR beta chain was profiled in a study of blood T cell repertoires in COVID-19. Germline V gene sequence: CDR1 LGHDT, CDR2 YNNKEL (reference sequence). Trimming left V 4 bases short and J 4 bases short, with 16 bases between. The CDR3 extends over 15 amino acids. TCRdb keeps only in-frame clones here, not all; method: immunoSEQ multiplex PCR. The table shows about 260,000 clones, with approximately 86% occurring only once. The receptor was derived from a man under 40 with active or convalescent COVID-19. Material: peripheral blood. The chain uses TRBV3-1 (or the pseudogene TRBV3-2) and TRBJ1-1, with D possibly matching TRBD1 (5 bases). The CDR3 nucleotides read TGTGCCAGCAGCCCAACCTCCCGGGGGGGCACTGAAGCTTTCTTT. Residues: CASSPTSRGGTEAFF.